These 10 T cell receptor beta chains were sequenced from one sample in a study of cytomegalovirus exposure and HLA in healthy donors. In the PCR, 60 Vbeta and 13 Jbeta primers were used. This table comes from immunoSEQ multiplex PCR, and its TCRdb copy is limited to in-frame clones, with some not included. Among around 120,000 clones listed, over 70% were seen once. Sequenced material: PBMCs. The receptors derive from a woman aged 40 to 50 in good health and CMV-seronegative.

This CDR3 is CASSLRGGGANVLTF. Here the CDR3 DNA reads TGTGCCAGCAGCTTACGGGGTGGAGGGGCCAACGTCCTGACTTTC. The V and J genes are TRBV5-6 and TRBJ2-6; D is possibly TRBD2 (5 bases). Looked up from germline, CDR1 is SGHDT and CDR2 is YYEEEE. The CDR3 loop spans 15 amino acids. V gave up 2 bases and J gave up 4 bases, with 10 bases separating them.

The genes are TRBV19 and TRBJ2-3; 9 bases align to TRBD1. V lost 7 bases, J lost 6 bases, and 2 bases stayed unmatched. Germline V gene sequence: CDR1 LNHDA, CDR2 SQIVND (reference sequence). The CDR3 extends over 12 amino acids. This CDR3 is CASKDRGDTQYF. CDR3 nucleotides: TGTGCCAGTAAAGACAGGGGGGATACGCAGTATTTT. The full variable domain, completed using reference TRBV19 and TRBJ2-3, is DGGITQSPKYLFRKEGQNVTLSCEQNLNHDAMYWYRQDPGQGLRLIYYSQIVNDFQKGDIAEGYSVSREKKESFPLTVTSAQKNPTAFYLCASKDRGDTQYFGPGTRLTVL.

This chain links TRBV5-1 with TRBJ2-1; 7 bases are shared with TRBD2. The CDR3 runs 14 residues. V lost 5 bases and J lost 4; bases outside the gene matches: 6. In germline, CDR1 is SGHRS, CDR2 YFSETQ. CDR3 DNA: TGCGCCAGCAGGGACCAGCGGGGTTACAATGAGCAGTTCTTC. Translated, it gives CASRDQRGYNEQFF.

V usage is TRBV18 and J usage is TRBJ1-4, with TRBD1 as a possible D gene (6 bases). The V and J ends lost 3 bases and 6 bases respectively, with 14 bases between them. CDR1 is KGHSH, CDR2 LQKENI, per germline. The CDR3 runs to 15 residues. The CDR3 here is CASSPQQGRDEKLFF. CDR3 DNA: TGTGCCAGCTCACCGCAACAGGGTAGGGATGAAAAACTGTTTTTT.

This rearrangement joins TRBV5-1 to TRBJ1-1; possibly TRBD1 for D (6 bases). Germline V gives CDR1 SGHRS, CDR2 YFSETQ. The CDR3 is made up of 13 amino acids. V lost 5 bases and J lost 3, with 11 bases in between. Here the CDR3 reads CASRGAGDTEAFF. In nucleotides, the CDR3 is TGCGCCAGCAGAGGGGCAGGGGACACTGAAGCTTTCTTT.

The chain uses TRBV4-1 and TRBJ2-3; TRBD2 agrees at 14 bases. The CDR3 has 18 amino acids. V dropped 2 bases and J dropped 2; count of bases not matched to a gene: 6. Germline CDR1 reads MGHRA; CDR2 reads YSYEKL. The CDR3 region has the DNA TGCGCCAGCAGCCAACTGACTAGCGGGGGGGTGGACACAGATACGCAGTATTTT. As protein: CASSQLTSGGVDTDTQYF.

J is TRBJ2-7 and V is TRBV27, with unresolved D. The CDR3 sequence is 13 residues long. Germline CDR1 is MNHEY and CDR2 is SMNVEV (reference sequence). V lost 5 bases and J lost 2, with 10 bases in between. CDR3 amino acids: CASSPYSPYEQYF. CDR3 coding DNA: TGTGCCAGCAGTCCCTACTCTCCCTACGAGCAGTACTTC.

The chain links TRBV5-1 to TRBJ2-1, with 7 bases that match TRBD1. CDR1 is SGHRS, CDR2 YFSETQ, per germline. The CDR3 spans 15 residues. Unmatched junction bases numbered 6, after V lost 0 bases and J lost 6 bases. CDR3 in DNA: TGCGCCAGCAGCTTGGGGGACAGAGAAGTCAATGAGCAGTTCTTC. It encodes CASSLGDREVNEQFF.

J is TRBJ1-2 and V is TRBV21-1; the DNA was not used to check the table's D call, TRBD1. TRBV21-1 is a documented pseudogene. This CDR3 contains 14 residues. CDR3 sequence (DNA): TGTGCCAGCACTTACCGTTCTCCCGGGACAGTGGCGATCTTC. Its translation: CASTYRSPGTVAIF.

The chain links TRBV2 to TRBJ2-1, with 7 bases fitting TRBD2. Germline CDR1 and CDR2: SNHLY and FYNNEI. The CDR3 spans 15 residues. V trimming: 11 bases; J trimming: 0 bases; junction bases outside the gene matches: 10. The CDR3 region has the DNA TGTGCCGCTCGGGAGCGGGGCAGCTCCTACAATGAGCAGTTCTTC. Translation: CAARERGSSYNEQFF.